Following are 10 T cell receptor beta chains from one sample sequenced in a study of monozygotic twins with inflammatory bowel disease. TCRdb reprocessed the 5' RACE reads and keeps a single row for each CDR3 protein, giving no DNA. The sample has 330,000 or so distinct CDR3 sequences. Sequencing was carried out using blood. The receptors originated from a human donor with ulcerative colitis or Crohn's disease, or a healthy co-twin of an affected twin (not recorded which).

The chain couples TRBV10-3 to TRBJ2-1. Germline CDR1 is ENHRY and CDR2 is SYGVKD. The CDR3 has 14 residues. The CDR3 reads CAISEVSSYNEQFF.

V gene TRBV5-1 combines with J gene TRBJ1-2; TCRdb's D gene call, TRBD1, goes unchecked for lack of DNA. The CDR3 loop spans 15 amino acids. Germline V CDR1 and CDR2: SGHRS, YFSETQ. The CDR3 here is CASSLSGGANYGYTF.

The V call is TRBV7-2, the J call TRBJ1-5; the D gene TCRdb calls, TRBD1, cannot be checked with no DNA. CDR3 length equals 13 residues. Germline CDR1 SGHTA, CDR2 FQGNSA. CDR3 protein: CASSLIGDQPQHF.

V gene TRBV5-1 combines with J gene TRBJ1-3; TCRdb indicates TRBD1, and absent DNA this call remains unverified. From germline, CDR1 is SGHRS and CDR2 YFSETQ. The CDR3 has 19 residues. This chain's CDR3 is CASSLVPPASTGTGNTIYF. The full variable domain, its missing parts supplied by reference TRBV5-1 and TRBJ1-3, is KAGVTQTPRYLIKTRGQQVTLSCSPISGHRSVSWYQQTPGQGLQFLFEYFSETQRNKGNFPGRFSGRQFSNSRSEMNVSTLELGDSALYLCASSLVPPASTGTGNTIYFGEGSWLTVV.

This CDR3 is CASSGQSYEQYF. This sequence joins TRBV3-1 and TRBJ2-7; the D call of TRBD1 rests on TCRdb alone, since no DNA is present to check it. Germline V gives CDR1 LGHDT, CDR2 YNNKEL (reference sequence). CDR3 size: 12 residues.

The V call is TRBV6-1, the J call TRBJ2-2. CDR3 length: 14 residues. From germline, CDR1 is MNHNS and CDR2 SASEGT. The CDR3 here is CASSVSRTTGELFF.

The gene calls are TRBV3-1 and TRBJ1-1; TCRdb returns TRBD1, unconfirmable since there is no DNA. The V gene's germline CDR1 is LGHDT and CDR2 YNNKEL (reference sequence). CDR3 length: 16 amino acids. CDR3 residues: CASSQDGAGVNTEAFF.

V usage is TRBV7-6 and J usage is TRBJ1-6; checking the TCRdb D call of TRBD1 is not possible without DNA. The V gene's germline CDR1 is SGHVS and CDR2 FNYEAQ. This CDR3 contains 14 residues. The CDR3 reads CASSPRQGNSPLHF.

The rearrangement links TRBV3-1 to TRBJ1-6. The CDR3 has 14 amino acids. Per germline, CDR1 LGHDT and CDR2 YNNKEL (reference sequence). The CDR3 reads CASSFAGRRSPLHF.

The V and J genes are TRBV28 and TRBJ2-3; TCRdb lists TRBD1, though no DNA is available to test this call. The CDR3 spans 15 residues. Per germline, CDR1 MDHEN and CDR2 SYDVKM. CDR3 protein: CASSPGGGSTDTQYF.